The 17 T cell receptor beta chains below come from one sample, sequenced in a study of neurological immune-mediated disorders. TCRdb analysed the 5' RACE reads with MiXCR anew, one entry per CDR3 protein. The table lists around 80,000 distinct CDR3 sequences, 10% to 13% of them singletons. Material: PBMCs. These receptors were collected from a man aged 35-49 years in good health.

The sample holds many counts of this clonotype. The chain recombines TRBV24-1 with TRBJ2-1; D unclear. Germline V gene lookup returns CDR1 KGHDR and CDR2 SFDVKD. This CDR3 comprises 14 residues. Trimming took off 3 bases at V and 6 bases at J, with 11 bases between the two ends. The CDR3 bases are TGTGCCACCAGTGATATATACGTGAGCAATGAGCAGTTCTTC. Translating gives CATSDIYVSNEQFF.

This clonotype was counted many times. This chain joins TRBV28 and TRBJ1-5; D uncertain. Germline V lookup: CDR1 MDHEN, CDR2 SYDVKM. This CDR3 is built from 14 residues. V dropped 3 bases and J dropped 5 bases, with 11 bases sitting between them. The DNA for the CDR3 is TGTGCCAGCAGTTTCGGTTCGGTGGATCAGCCCCAGCATTTT. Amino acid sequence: CASSFGSVDQPQHF.

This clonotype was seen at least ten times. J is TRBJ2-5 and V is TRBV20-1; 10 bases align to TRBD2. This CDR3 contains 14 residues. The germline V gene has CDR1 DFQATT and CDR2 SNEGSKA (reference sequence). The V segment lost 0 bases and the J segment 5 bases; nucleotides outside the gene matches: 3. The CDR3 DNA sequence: TGCAGTGCTAGAGATGCTAGCGGGGGTGAGACCCAGTACTTC. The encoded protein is CSARDASGGETQYF.

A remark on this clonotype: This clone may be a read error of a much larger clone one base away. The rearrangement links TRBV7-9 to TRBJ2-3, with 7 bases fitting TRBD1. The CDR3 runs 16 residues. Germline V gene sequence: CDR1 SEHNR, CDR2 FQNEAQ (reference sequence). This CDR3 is CASSLLEGARTYTQYF. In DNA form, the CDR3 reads TGTGCCAGCAGCTTGCTAGAGGGGGCTCGCACATATACGCAGTATTTT.

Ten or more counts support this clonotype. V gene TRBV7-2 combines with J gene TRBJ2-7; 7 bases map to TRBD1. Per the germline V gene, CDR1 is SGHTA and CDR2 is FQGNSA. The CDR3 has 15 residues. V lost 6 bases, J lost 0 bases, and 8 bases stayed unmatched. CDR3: CASRHDRVRSYEQYF. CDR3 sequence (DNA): TGTGCCAGCAGACATGACAGGGTTCGCTCCTACGAGCAGTACTTC.

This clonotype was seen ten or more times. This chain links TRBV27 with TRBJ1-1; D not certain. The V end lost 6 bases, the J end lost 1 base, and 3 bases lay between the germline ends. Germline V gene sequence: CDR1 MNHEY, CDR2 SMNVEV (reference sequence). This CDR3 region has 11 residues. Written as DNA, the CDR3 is TGTGCCAGCAGACAGAACACTGAAGCTTTCTTT. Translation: CASRQNTEAFF.

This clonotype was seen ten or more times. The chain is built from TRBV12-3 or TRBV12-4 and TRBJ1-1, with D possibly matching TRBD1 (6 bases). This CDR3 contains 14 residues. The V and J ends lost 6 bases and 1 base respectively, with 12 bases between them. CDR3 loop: CASSSGTSNTEAFF. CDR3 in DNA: TGTGCCAGCAGCTCTGGGACATCGAACACTGAAGCTTTCTTT.

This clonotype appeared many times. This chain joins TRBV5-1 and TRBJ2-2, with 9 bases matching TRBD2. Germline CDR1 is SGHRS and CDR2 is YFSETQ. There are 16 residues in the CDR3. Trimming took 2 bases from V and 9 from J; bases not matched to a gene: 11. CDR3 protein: CASSFFQREASRELFF. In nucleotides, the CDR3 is TGCGCCAGCAGCTTTTTTCAGCGGGAGGCCTCCCGGGAGCTGTTTTTT.

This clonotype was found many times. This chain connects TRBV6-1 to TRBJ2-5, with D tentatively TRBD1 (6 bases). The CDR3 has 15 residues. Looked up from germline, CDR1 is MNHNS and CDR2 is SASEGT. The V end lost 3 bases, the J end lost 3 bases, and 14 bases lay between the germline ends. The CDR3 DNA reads TGTGCCAGCAGTGAGTGGACAGTGGAAAAAGAGACCCAGTACTTC. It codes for CASSEWTVEKETQYF.

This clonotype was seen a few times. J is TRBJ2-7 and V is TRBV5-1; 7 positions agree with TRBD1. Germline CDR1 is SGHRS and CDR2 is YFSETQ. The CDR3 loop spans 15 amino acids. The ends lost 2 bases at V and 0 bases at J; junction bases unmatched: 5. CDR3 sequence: CASSFTTGSSYEQYF. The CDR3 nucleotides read TGCGCCAGCAGCTTCACGACAGGGAGCTCCTACGAGCAGTACTTC.

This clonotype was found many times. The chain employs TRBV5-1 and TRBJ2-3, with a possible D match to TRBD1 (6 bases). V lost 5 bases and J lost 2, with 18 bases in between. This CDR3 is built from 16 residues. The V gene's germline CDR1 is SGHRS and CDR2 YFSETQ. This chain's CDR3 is CASSLPNRADTDTQYF. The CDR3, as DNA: TGCGCCAGCAGTCTCCCGAACAGGGCAGACACAGATACGCAGTATTTT. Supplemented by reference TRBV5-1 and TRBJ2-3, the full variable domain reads KAGVTQTPRYLIKTRGQQVTLSCSPISGHRSVSWYQQTPGQGLQFLFEYFSETQRNKGNFPGRFSGRQFSNSRSEMNVSTLELGDSALYLCASSLPNRADTDTQYFGPGTRLTVL.

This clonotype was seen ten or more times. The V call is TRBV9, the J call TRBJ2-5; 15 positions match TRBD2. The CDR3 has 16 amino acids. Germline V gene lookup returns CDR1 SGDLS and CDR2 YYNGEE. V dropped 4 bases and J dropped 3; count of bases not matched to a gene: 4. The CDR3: CASSLGLAGGEETQYF. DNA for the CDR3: TGTGCCAGCAGCCTAGGACTAGCGGGGGGGGAAGAGACCCAGTACTTC.

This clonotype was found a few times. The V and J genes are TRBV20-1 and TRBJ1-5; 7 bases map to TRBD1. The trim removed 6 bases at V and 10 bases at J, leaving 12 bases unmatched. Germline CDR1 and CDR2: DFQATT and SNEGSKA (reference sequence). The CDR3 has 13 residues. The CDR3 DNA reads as TGCAGTGCCACCCGACAGGGTCCTGGACCCCAGCATTTT. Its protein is CSATRQGPGPQHF.

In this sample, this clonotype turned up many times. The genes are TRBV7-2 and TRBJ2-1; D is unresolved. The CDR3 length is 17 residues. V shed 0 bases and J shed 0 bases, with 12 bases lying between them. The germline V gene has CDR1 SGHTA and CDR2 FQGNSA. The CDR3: CASSLAWSSSSYNEQFF. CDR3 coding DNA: TGTGCCAGCAGCTTAGCGTGGAGCTCTAGCTCCTACAATGAGCAGTTCTTC.

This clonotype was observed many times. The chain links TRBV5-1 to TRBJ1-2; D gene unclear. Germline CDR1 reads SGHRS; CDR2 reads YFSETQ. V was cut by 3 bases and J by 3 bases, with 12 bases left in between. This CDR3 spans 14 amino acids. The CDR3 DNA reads TGCGCCAGCAGCTCGGACGGGAGGGACTATGGCTACACCTTC. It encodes CASSSDGRDYGYTF.

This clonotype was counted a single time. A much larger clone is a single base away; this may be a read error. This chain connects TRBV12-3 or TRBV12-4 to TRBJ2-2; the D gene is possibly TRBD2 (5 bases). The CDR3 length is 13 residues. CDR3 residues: CASSPVNTGDLFF. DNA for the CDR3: TGTGCCAGCAGCCCGGTGAACACCGGGGATCTGTTTTTT.

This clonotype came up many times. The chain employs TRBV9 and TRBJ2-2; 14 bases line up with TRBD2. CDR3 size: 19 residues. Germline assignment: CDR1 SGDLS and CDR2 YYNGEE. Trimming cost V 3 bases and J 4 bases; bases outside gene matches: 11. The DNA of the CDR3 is TGTGCCAGCAGCGCTAGGGGACTAGCGGGGGCCGCGGGCACCGGGGAGCTGTTTTTT. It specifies CASSARGLAGAAGTGELFF.